This TCR beta chain was obtained from a study of T-cell memory formation after mild COVID-19. Notes on the study in general: Day 15 to 85 contractors were CD4/CD8 balanced; later expanders leaned CD4+. There were some responding clones in pre-infection memory, which suggested that cross-reactive memory had joined. CD4+ contracting clones lay mainly in CM and EM, CD8+ ones in EMRA.

Notes on this clonotype: What it binds is not known.

V was trimmed by 3 bases and J by 7 bases, leaving 18 bases between them. The CDR3 contains 16 residues. cDNA libraries for TCR alpha and TCR beta, carrying sample barcodes and UMIs, came from 5'RACE with constant-segment primers. TCRdb re-called the 5' RACE reads with MiXCR, one entry per CDR3 protein. The sample carries around 340,000 distinct CDR3 sequences, around 21% recorded once. Source material: PBMCs or a T cell subset sorted from them (not recorded which). This TCR was sampled from an adult woman who had mild COVID-19 (a few samples of this study predate the infection). Cell type and time point are not known. The chain has TRBV12-3 or TRBV12-4 and TRBJ1-4, with D possibly being TRBD1 (5 bases). This CDR3 is CASSFAPGPPSEKLFF. The CDR3 DNA sequence: TGTGCCAGCAGTTTCGCTCCGGGACCTCCCAGTGAAAAACTGTTTTTT.